The next 5 T cell receptor beta chains were all read from a single sample in a study of Ad26.COV2.S vaccination and SARS-CoV-2 variants. The protocol was immunoSEQ multiplex PCR, while the TCRdb copy is restricted to in-frame clones and leaves out a portion. The data hold 350,000 to 500,000 clones, with 80% to 95% observed a single time. Treatment indicated: some 20 received Ad26.COV2.S at low or high dose, single or two shots; five or six received placebo; per-sample allocation not given. Samples were taken on day 63 after the first vaccine or placebo injection. Specimen: peripheral blood, collected in a trial of Ad26.COV2.S vaccine versus placebo. The receptor set was obtained from a person between 18 and 60 years old who received the Ad26.COV2.S COVID-19 vaccine or a placebo.

The J gene is TRBJ1-2, the V gene TRBV10-3, with D possibly being TRBD1 (6 bases). Germline CDR1 is ENHRY and CDR2 is SYGVKD. The CDR3 totals 17 residues. Trimming left V 4 bases short and J 5 bases short, with 23 bases between. In DNA, the CDR3 is TGTGCCATCAGTGGGGGGCCAGATCGGTATACGAGTTATGGCTACACCTTC. Amino acids: CAISGGPDRYTSYGYTF.

This rearrangement joins TRBV4-2 to TRBJ1-5; D is ambiguous. From germline, CDR1 is LGHNA and CDR2 YNFKEQ. The CDR3 length is 15 residues. Trimming stripped 0 bases from V and 5 bases from J, with 11 bases between. CDR3 protein: CASSQEEGRDQPQHF. In DNA form, the CDR3 reads TGTGCCAGCAGCCAAGAAGAGGGTAGGGATCAGCCCCAGCATTTT.

V usage is TRBV7-9 and J usage is TRBJ2-2; possibly TRBD2 for D (5 bases). The CDR3 has 14 residues. V was pared by 0 bases and J by 10 bases, with 12 bases between. Germline CDR1 SEHNR, CDR2 FQNEAQ (reference sequence). In nucleotides, the CDR3 is TGTGCCAGCAGCTTAGCTGAGGGTGGAAAGGAGCTGTTTTTT. This translates into CASSLAEGGKELFF.

This rearrangement joins TRBV19 to TRBJ2-5, with D perhaps matching TRBD2 (6 bases). The CDR3 spans 15 residues. The V and J ends lost 1 base and 2 bases respectively, with 11 bases between them. Looked up from germline, CDR1 is LNHDA and CDR2 is SQIVND (reference sequence). In DNA, the CDR3 is TGTGCCAGTAGTATAGGGAGAGGAGGGCAAGAGACCCAGTACTTC. It codes for CASSIGRGGQETQYF.

This chain joins TRBV9 and TRBJ1-4; D perhaps matches TRBD1 (5 bases). CDR1 SGDLS and CDR2 YYNGEE come from the germline V gene. The germline V and J ends were trimmed by 4 bases and 0 bases, with 10 bases remaining between them. The CDR3 consists of 15 residues. The CDR3 sequence is CASSRQMTTNEKLFF. For the CDR3, the DNA is TGTGCCAGCAGCCGACAGATGACAACTAATGAAAAACTGTTTTTT.